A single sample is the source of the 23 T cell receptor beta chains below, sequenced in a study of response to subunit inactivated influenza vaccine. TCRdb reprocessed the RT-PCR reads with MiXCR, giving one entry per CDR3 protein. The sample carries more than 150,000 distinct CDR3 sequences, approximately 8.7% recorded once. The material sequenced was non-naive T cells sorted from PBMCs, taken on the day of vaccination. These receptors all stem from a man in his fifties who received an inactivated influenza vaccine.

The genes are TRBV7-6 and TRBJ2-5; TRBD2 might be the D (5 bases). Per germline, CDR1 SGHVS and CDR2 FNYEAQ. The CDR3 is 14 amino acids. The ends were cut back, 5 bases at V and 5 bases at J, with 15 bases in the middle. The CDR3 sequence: CASSPNARAETQYF. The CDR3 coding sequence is TGTGCCAGCAGCCCTAATGCGAGGGCCGAGACCCAGTACTTC.

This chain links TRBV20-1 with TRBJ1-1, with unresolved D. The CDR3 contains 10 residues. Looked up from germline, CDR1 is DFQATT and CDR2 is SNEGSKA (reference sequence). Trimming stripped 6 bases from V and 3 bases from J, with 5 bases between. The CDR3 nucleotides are TGCAGTGCCATTCACACTGAAGCTTTCTTT. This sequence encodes CSAIHTEAFF.

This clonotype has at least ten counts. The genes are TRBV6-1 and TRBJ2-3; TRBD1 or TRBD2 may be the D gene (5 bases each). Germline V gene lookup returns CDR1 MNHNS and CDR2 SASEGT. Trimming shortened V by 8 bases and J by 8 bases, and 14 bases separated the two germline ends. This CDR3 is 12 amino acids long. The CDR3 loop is CASGRGGGTQYF. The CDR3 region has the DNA TGTGCCAGCGGTCGGGGCGGAGGTACGCAGTATTTT.

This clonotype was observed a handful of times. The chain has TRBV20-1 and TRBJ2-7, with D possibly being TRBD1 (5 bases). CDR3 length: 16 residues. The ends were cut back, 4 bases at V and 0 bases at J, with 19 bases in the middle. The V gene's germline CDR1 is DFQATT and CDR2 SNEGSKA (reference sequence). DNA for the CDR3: TGCAGTGCTAACAGGTATCCCCCCACCAGCTCCTACGAGCAGTACTTC. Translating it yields CSANRYPPTSSYEQYF.

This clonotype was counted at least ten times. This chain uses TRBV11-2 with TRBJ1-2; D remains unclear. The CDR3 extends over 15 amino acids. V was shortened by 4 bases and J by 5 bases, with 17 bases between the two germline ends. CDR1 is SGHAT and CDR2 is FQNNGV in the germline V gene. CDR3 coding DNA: TGTGCCAGCAGCTCTATGATGAAGGGCTCTTATGGCTACACCTTC. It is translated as CASSSMMKGSYGYTF.

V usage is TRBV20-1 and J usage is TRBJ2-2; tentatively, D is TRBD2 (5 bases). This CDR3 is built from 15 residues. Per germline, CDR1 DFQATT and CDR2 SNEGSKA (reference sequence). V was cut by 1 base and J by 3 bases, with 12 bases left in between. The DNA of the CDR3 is TGCAGTGCTAGAGGGGTGGAGGTGGACACCGGGGAGCTGTTTTTT. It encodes CSARGVEVDTGELFF.

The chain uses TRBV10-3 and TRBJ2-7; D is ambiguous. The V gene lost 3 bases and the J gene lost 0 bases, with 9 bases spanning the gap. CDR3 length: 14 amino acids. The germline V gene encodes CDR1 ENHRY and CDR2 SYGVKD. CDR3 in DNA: TGTGCCATCAGTGATGCCGGTTACTCCTACGAGCAGTACTTC. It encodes CAISDAGYSYEQYF.

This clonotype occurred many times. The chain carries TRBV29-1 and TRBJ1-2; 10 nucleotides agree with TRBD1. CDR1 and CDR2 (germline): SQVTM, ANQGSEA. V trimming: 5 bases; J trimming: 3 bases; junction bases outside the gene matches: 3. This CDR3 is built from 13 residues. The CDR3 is CSVTGQGDYGYTF. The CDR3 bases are TGCAGCGTTACTGGACAGGGGGACTATGGCTACACCTTC.

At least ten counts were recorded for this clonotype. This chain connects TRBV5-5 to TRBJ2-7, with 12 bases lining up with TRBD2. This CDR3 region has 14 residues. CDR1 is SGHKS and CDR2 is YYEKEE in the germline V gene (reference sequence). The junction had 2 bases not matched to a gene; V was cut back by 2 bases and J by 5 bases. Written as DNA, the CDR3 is TGTGCCAGCAGCTTACTAGCGGGAGGTAACGAGCAGTACTTC. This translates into CASSLLAGGNEQYF.

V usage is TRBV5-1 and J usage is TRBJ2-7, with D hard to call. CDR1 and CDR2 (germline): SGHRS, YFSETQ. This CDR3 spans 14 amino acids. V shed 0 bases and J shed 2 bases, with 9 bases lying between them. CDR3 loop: CASSLGVSAYEQYF. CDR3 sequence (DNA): TGCGCCAGCAGCTTGGGGGTCTCAGCCTACGAGCAGTACTTC.

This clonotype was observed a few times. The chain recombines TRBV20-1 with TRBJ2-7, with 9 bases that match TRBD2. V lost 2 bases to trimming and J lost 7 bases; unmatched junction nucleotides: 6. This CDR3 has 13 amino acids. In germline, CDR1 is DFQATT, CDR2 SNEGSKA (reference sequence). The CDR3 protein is CSARRLAGREQYF. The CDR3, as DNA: TGCAGTGCTAGAAGGCTAGCGGGAAGGGAGCAGTACTTC.

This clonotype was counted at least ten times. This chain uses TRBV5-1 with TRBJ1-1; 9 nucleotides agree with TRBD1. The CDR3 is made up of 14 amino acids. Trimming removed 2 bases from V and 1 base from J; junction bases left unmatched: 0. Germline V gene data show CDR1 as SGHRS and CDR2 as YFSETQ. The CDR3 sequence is CASSLQGANTEAFF. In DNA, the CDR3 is TGCGCCAGCAGCTTACAGGGGGCGAACACTGAAGCTTTCTTT.

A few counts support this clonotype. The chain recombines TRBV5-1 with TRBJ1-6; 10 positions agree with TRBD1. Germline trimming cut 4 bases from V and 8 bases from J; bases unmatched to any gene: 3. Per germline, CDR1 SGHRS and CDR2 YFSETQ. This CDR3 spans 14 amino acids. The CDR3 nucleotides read TGCGCCAGCAGCCCGACAGGGGGCGATTCACCCCTCCACTTT. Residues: CASSPTGGDSPLHF.

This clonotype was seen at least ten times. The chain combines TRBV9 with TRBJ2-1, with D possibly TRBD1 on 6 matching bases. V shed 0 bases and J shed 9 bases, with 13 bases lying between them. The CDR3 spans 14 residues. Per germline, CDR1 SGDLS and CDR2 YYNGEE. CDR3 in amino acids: CASSVEGQGIEQFF. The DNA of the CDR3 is TGTGCCAGCAGCGTAGAGGGGCAGGGGATTGAGCAGTTCTTC.

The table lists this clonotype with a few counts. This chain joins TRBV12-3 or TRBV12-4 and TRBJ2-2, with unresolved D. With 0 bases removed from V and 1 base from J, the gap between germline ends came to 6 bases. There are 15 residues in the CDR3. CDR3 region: CASSLASWNTGELFF. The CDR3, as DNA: TGTGCCAGCAGTTTAGCGAGCTGGAACACCGGGGAGCTGTTTTTT.

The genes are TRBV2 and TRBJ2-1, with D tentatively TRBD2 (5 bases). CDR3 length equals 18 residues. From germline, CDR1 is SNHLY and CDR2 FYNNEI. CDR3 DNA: TGTACCTTCAGCACCCCTATCAAGCGGATAAGCTCCTACAATGAGCAGTTCTTC. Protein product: CTFSTPIKRISSYNEQFF. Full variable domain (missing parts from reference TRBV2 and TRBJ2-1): EPEVTQTPSHQVTQMGQEVILRCVPISNHLYFYWYRQILGQKVEFLVSFYNNEISEKSEIFDDQFSVERPDGSNFTLKIRSTKLEDSAMYFCTFSTPIKRISSYNEQFFGPGTRLTVL.

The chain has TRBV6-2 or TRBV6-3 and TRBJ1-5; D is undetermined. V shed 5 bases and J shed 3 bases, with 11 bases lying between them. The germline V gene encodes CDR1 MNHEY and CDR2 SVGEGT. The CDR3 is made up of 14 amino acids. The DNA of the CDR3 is TGTGCCAGCAGTCCCTATTCGGACAATCAGCCCCAGCATTTT. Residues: CASSPYSDNQPQHF.

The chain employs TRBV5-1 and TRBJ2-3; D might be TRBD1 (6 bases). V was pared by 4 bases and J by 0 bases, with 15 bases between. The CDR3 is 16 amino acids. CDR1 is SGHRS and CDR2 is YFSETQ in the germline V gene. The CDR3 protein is CASSKGQLASTDTQYF. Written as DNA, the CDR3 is TGCGCCAGCAGCAAAGGACAGTTAGCTAGCACAGATACGCAGTATTTT.

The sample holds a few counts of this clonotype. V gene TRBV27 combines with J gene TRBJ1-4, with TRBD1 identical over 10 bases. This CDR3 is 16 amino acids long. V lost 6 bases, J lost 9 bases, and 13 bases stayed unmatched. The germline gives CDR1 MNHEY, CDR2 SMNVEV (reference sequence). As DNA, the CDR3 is TGTGCCAGCAGGGAGACAGACAGGGGGCGAGGTAAAAAACTGTTTTTT. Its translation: CASRETDRGRGKKLFF.

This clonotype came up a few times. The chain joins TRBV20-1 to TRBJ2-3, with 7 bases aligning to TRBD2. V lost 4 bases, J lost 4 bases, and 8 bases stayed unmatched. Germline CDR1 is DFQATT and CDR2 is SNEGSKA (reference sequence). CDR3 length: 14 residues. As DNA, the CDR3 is TGCAGTGCTATAGTTGCGGGAGTGGCAGATACGCAGTATTTT. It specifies CSAIVAGVADTQYF.

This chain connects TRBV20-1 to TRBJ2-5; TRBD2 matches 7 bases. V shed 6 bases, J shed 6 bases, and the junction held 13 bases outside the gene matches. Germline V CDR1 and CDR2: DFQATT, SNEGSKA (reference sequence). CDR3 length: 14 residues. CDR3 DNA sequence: TGCAGTGCCGCGGGGAGGGGCGCGGGGAAGACCCAGTACTTC. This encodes CSAAGRGAGKTQYF.

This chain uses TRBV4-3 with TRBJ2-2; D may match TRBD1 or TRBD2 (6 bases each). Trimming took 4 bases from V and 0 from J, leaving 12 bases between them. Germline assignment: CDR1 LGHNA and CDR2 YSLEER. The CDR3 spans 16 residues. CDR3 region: CASSPEGHANTGELFF. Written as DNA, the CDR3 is TGCGCCAGCAGCCCGGAGGGACACGCGAACACCGGGGAGCTGTTTTTT.

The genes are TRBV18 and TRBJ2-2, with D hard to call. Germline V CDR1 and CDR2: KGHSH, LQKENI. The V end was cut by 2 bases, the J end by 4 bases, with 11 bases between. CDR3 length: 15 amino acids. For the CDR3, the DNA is TGTGCCAGCTCACCAAGCCGCGGCGGCACCGGGGAGCTGTTTTTT. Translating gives CASSPSRGGTGELFF. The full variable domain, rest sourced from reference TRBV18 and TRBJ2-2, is NAGVMQNPRHLVRRRGQEARLRCSPMKGHSHVYWYRQLPEEGLKFMVYLQKENIIDESGMPKERFSAEFPKEGPSILRIQQVVRGDSAAYFCASSPSRGGTGELFFGEGSRLTVL.